The 20 T cell receptor beta chains below all came from one sample that was sequenced in a study of post-analysis software for immune sequencing data. These receptors' antigens are unknown. Study findings and constraints: TRBV5-6, TRBV5-1 and TRBV20-1 were among four or five TRBV segments more frequent in patients than controls.

Unique molecular identifiers were carried by the TCR beta cDNA libraries. TCRdb passed the PCR reads through MiXCR, listing each CDR3 protein once. The sample holds 600,000 to 700,000 distinct CDR3 sequences, 59% seen once. The sample taken for sequencing was blood. The receptors were sampled from a girl aged 2 to 9 with multiple sclerosis.

The chain uses TRBV29-1 and TRBJ1-2; D unresolved. The V and J ends lost 7 bases and 2 bases respectively, with 8 bases between them. Germline V gene lookup returns CDR1 SQVTM and CDR2 ANQGSEA. The CDR3 loop spans 11 amino acids. The CDR3 bases are TGCAGCGCTGGAGGGAACTATGGCTACACCTTC. Translated, it gives CSAGGNYGYTF.

This clonotype was detected once. J is TRBJ2-1 and V is TRBV7-7, with D perhaps matching TRBD1 (5 bases). This CDR3 contains 13 residues. V dropped 5 bases and J dropped 7 bases, with 12 bases sitting between them. Germline V CDR1 and CDR2: SSHAT, FNYEAQ (reference sequence). CDR3 loop: CASSPDKGNEQFF. The CDR3 DNA sequence: TGTGCCAGCAGCCCCGATAAGGGGAATGAGCAGTTCTTC.

V is TRBV6-2 or TRBV6-3 and J is TRBJ2-1, with 7 bases identical to TRBD2. J lost 7 bases, V lost 2 bases, and 5 bases had no gene match. CDR3 length: 14 amino acids. Germline-derived CDR1 and CDR2 are MNHEY and SVGEGT. CDR3 DNA sequence: TGTGCCAGCAGTTACACGACTAGCAGGAATGAGCAGTTCTTC. Translated, it gives CASSYTTSRNEQFF.

There are a few counts of this clonotype. The chain couples TRBV5-5 to TRBJ2-7; D is unclear. This CDR3 comprises 15 residues. The V end lost 4 bases, the J end lost 4 bases, and 18 bases lay between the germline ends. CDR1 is SGHKS, CDR2 YYEKEE, per germline (reference sequence). CDR3 loop: CASSTGPSFTYEQYF. CDR3 coding DNA: TGTGCCAGCAGCACCGGGCCTTCCTTCACATACGAGCAGTACTTC.

This clonotype occurred once. The chain is built from TRBV7-9 and TRBJ1-1, with D possibly TRBD1 on 6 matching bases. Looked up from germline, CDR1 is SEHNR and CDR2 is FQNEAQ (reference sequence). The CDR3 loop spans 15 amino acids. V was shortened by 5 bases and J by 5 bases, with 18 bases between the two germline ends. The CDR3 here is CASSPGWGGQTEAFF. The DNA of the CDR3 is TGTGCCAGCAGCCCCGGCTGGGGGGGGCAAACTGAAGCTTTCTTT. Complete variable domain (other parts from reference TRBV7-9 and TRBJ1-1): DTGVSQNPRHKITKRGQNVTFRCDPISEHNRLYWYRQTLGQGPEFLTYFQNEAQLEKSRLLSDRFSAERPKGSFSTLEIQRTEQGDSAMYLCASSPGWGGQTEAFFGQGTRLTVV.

On this clonotype itself: This CDR3 fails to terminate in the conserved phenylalanine or tryptophan, so it likely reflects a read error. The V and J genes are TRBV20-1 and TRBJ2-3, with D possibly matching TRBD1 (6 bases). The CDR3 is made up of 14 amino acids. V was clipped by 5 bases and J by 6 bases, with 18 bases between them. The V gene's germline CDR1 is DFQATT and CDR2 SNEGSKA (reference sequence). CDR3 region: CSAALSTGIDTQYV. CDR3 nucleotide sequence: TGCAGTGCTGCCCTCTCAACAGGGATCGATACGCAGTATGTT.

The V call is TRBV30, the J call TRBJ2-1; TRBD2 is a possible D gene (5 bases). There are 13 residues in the CDR3. CDR1 is GTSNPN, CDR2 SVGIG, per germline (reference sequence). The V gene lost 2 bases and the J gene lost 3 bases, with 8 bases spanning the gap. In nucleotides, the CDR3 is TGTGCCTGGAGTCCCGGGGACTACAATGAGCAGTTCTTC. Translation: CAWSPGDYNEQFF.

This clonotype was detected once. This sequence joins TRBV11-2 and TRBJ2-7; no clear D. The length of the CDR3 is 14 residues. Between the trimmed V and J ends, which lost 3 bases and 1 base, there was a span of 10 bases. The germline V gene encodes CDR1 SGHAT and CDR2 FQNNGV. CDR3 amino acids: CASSLALVSYEQYF. The CDR3 coding sequence is TGTGCCAGCAGCTTGGCCCTCGTGTCCTACGAGCAGTACTTC.

V and J are TRBV7-2 and TRBJ1-2, with D possibly matching TRBD1 (6 bases). V was trimmed by 6 bases and J by 4 bases, leaving 9 bases between them. Germline V gene data show CDR1 as SGHTA and CDR2 as FQGNSA. The CDR3 has 12 residues. Here the CDR3 reads CASRWDTYGYTF. CDR3 in DNA: TGTGCCAGCAGATGGGACACCTATGGCTACACCTTC. Looking up the rest from reference TRBV7-2 and TRBJ1-2 gives the full variable domain: GAGVSQSPSNKVTEKGKDVELRCDPISGHTALYWYRQSLGQGLEFLIYFQGNSAPDKSGLPSDRFSAERTGGSVSTLTIQRTQQEDSAVYLCASRWDTYGYTFGSGTRLTVV.

The chain employs TRBV4-3 and TRBJ1-6; D is perhaps TRBD1 (5 bases). The CDR3 covers 20 residues. CDR1 and CDR2 from the germline V gene are LGHNA and YSLEER. V was shortened by 1 base and J by 6 bases, with 25 bases between the two germline ends. The CDR3 DNA is TGCGCCAGCAGCCAAGGAGTTTGGGCTGAGGAGGGACGGATTAATTCACCCCTCCACTTT. Residues: CASSQGVWAEEGRINSPLHF.

J is TRBJ1-1 and V is TRBV20-1; D might be TRBD1 (5 bases). Trimming stripped 0 bases from V and 5 bases from J, with 19 bases between. This CDR3 spans 16 amino acids. The V gene's germline CDR1 is DFQATT and CDR2 SNEGSKA (reference sequence). The CDR3, as DNA: TGCAGTGCTAGAGATGAGGCGGGCAGGGAGGGGACTGAAGCTTTCTTT. This encodes CSARDEAGREGTEAFF.

The rearrangement links TRBV19 to TRBJ2-1, with TRBD2 matching 9 bases. V lost 6 bases, J lost 7 bases, and 7 bases stayed unmatched. CDR1 is LNHDA, CDR2 SQIVND, per germline (reference sequence). This CDR3 comprises 14 residues. The CDR3 spells CASRGSGRPNEQFF. The CDR3 DNA sequence: TGTGCCAGTAGAGGTAGCGGGAGACCTAATGAGCAGTTCTTC.

The rearrangement joins TRBV6-4 to TRBJ2-7, with 10 bases lining up with TRBD2. CDR3 length: 16 residues. Trimming cost V 0 bases and J 5 bases; bases outside gene matches: 7. CDR1 MRHNA and CDR2 SNTAGT come from the germline V gene. The CDR3 is CASSDSPLAGVNEQYF. DNA for the CDR3: TGTGCCAGCAGTGACTCGCCCCTAGCGGGAGTCAACGAGCAGTACTTC.

This clonotype was observed a handful of times. The chain uses TRBV10-1 and TRBJ2-3, with 8 bases that match TRBD2. The J segment lost 9 bases and the V segment lost 3 bases, leaving 11 bases of the junction unmatched. Germline loops: CDR1 WNHNN, CDR2 SYGVQD (reference sequence). There are 15 residues in the CDR3. The CDR3 here is CASSESSGRFGTQYF. Here the CDR3 DNA reads TGCGCCAGCAGTGAATCCAGCGGGAGATTCGGCACGCAGTATTTT.

The genes are TRBV5-1 and TRBJ2-5; perhaps TRBD1 as D (6 bases). This CDR3 is 13 amino acids long. Deletions cut 7 bases from V and 4 bases from J, with 14 bases between. The germline V gene has CDR1 SGHRS and CDR2 YFSETQ. CDR3 residues: CASHLGGLETQYF. The CDR3 DNA sequence: TGCGCCAGCCATCTTGGGGGCCTAGAGACCCAGTACTTC. The full variable domain, in which reference TRBV5-1 and TRBJ2-5 provide the parts outside the CDR3, is KAGVTQTPRYLIKTRGQQVTLSCSPISGHRSVSWYQQTPGQGLQFLFEYFSETQRNKGNFPGRFSGRQFSNSRSEMNVSTLELGDSALYLCASHLGGLETQYFGPGTRLLVL.

This clonotype was recorded a few times. The chain recombines TRBV4-2 with TRBJ2-3; 10 bases align to TRBD2. Trimming took 1 base from V and 5 from J; bases not matched to a gene: 6. The CDR3 sequence is 16 residues long. The germline CDR1 and CDR2 sequences are LGHNA and YNFKEQ. The CDR3 DNA follows: TGTGCCAGCAGCCAAGTTGCTAGCGGGAGTGTAGATACGCAGTATTTT. This encodes CASSQVASGSVDTQYF.

The chain joins TRBV9 to TRBJ1-1; 8 positions agree with TRBD1. This CDR3 region has 13 residues. The V segment lost 3 bases and the J segment 5 bases; nucleotides outside the gene matches: 3. Germline V gene sequence: CDR1 SGDLS, CDR2 YYNGEE. CDR3 sequence (DNA): TGTGCCAGCAGCGCAGGGGGCCGGACTGAAGCTTTCTTT. Translating it yields CASSAGGRTEAFF.

This chain uses TRBV7-3 with TRBJ2-1; D is possibly TRBD1 (5 bases). The CDR3 runs 15 residues. CDR1 is SGHTA, CDR2 FQGTGA, per germline. V lost 3 bases and J 0 bases, leaving 9 bases between the germline ends. CDR3: CASSLTAYSYNEQFF. The CDR3 DNA follows: TGTGCCAGCAGCTTGACAGCCTACTCCTACAATGAGCAGTTCTTC.

This clonotype has more than one count but fewer than ten. The gene calls are TRBV6-2 or TRBV6-3 and TRBJ2-7; the D is unclear. The V end was cut by 5 bases, the J end by 4 bases, with 6 bases between. Germline CDR1 reads MNHEY; CDR2 reads SVGEGT. The CDR3 contains 11 residues. In DNA, the CDR3 is TGTGCCAGCAGTAATCGATACGAGCAGTACTTC. Protein: CASSNRYEQYF.

The genes are TRBV20-1 and TRBJ1-6; the D gene is possibly TRBD1 (5 bases). The germline gives CDR1 DFQATT, CDR2 SNEGSKA (reference sequence). V lost 3 bases and J lost 5, with 14 bases in between. The CDR3 is made up of 15 amino acids. The CDR3 region is CSARGRRGHNSPLHF. The CDR3, as DNA: TGCAGTGCTAGGGGGAGGAGGGGACATAATTCACCCCTCCACTTT.